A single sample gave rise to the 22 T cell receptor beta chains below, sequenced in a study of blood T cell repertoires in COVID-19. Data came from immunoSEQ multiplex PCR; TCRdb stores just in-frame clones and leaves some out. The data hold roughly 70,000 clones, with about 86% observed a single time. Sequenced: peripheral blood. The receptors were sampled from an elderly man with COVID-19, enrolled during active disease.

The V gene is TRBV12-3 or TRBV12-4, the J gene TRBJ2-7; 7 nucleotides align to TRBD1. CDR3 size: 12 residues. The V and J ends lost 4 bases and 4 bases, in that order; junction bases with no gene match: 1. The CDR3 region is CASSSTGYEQYF. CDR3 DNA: TGTGCCAGCAGTTCGACAGGGTACGAGCAGTACTTC.

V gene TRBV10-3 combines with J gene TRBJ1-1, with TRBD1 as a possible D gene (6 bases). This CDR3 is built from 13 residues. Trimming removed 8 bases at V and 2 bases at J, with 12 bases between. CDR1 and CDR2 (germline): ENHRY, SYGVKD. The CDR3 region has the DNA TGTGCCATCTCAGGGGTTCGTAACACTGAAGCTTTCTTT. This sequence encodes CAISGVRNTEAFF.

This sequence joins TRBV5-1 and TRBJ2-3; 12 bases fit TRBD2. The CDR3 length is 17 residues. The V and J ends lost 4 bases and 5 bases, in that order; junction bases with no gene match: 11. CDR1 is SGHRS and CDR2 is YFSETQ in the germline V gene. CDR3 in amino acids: CASSTTTSGGPLDTQYF. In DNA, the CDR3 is TGCGCCAGCAGCACGACGACTAGCGGGGGCCCCCTAGATACGCAGTATTTT.

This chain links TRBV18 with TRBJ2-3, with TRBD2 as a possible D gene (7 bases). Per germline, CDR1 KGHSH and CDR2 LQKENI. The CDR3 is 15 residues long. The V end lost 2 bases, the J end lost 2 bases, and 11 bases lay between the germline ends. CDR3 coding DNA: TGTGCCAGCTCACCATACAGGGACTACACAGATACGCAGTATTTT. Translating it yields CASSPYRDYTDTQYF.

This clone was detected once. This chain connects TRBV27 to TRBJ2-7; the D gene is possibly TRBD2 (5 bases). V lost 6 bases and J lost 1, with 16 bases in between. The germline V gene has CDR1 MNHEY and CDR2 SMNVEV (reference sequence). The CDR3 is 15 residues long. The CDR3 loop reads CASSPRARRSYEQYF. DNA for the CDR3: TGTGCCAGCAGCCCTAGAGCCCGGAGGTCCTACGAGCAGTACTTC.

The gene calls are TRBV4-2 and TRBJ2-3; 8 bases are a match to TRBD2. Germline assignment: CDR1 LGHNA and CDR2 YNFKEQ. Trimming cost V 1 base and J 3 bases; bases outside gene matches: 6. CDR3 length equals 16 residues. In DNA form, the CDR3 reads TGTGCCAGCAGCCAAGTCTCAGCGGGGGTGACAGATACGCAGTATTTT. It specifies CASSQVSAGVTDTQYF.

As DNA, the CDR3 is TGTGCCAGCAGCTTTGACTGGCTGGCTGGAAACACCATATATTTT. Its protein product is CASSFDWLAGNTIYF. The chain uses TRBV5-5 and TRBJ1-3; D gene uncertain. V was clipped by 2 bases and J by 2 bases, with 11 bases between them. Looked up from germline, CDR1 is SGHKS and CDR2 is YYEKEE (reference sequence). The CDR3 is 15 residues long.

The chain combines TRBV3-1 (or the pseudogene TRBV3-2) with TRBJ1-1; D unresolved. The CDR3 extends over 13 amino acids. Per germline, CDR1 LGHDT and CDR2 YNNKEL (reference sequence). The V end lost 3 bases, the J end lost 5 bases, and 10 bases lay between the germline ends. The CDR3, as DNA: TGTGCCAGCAGCCACGGAGGGAGAACTGAAGCTTTCTTT. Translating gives CASSHGGRTEAFF.

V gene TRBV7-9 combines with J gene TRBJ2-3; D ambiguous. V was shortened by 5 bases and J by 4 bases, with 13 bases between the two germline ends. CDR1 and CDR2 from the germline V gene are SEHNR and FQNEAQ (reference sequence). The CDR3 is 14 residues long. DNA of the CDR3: TGTGCCAGCAGCCGAAACCGGGTGGCAGATACGCAGTATTTT. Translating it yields CASSRNRVADTQYF.

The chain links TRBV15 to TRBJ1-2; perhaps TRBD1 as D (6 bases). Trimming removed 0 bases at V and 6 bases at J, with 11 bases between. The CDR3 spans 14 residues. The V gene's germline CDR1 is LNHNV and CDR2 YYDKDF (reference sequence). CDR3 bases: TGTGCCACCAGCAGAGATCCCAGGGGCGATGGCTACACCTTC. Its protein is CATSRDPRGDGYTF.

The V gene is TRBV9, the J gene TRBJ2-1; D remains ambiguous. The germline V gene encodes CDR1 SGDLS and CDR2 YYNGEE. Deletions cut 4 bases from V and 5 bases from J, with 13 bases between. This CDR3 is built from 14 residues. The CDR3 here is CASSLPTVHNEQFF. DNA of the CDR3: TGTGCCAGCAGCCTCCCGACTGTACACAATGAGCAGTTCTTC.

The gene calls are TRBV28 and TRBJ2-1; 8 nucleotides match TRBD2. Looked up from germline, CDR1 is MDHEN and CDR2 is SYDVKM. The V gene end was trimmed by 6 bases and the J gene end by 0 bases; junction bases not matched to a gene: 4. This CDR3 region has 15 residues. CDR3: CASSVGGVSYNEQFF. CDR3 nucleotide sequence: TGTGCCAGCAGCGTCGGGGGGGTCTCCTACAATGAGCAGTTCTTC.

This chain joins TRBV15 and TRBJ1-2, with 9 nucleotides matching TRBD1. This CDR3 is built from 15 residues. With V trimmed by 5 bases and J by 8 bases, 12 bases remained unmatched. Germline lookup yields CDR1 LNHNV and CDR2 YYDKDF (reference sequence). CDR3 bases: TGTGCCACCAGCCGAGGGGGGGGACAGGGATGGGGCTACACCTTC. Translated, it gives CATSRGGGQGWGYTF.

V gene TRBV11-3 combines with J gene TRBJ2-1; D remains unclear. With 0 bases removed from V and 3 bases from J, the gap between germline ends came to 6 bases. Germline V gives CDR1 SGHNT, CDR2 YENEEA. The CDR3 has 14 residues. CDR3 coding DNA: TGTGCCAGCAGCTTAGACGCGGACTACAATGAGCAGTTCTTC. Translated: CASSLDADYNEQFF.

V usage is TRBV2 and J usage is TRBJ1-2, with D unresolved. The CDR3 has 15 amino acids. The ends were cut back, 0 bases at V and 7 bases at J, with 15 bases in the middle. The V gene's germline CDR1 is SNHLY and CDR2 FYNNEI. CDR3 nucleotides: TGTGCCAGCAGTGAAGCAGGCGAGGGTGGAGGTGGCTACACCTTC. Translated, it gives CASSEAGEGGGGYTF.

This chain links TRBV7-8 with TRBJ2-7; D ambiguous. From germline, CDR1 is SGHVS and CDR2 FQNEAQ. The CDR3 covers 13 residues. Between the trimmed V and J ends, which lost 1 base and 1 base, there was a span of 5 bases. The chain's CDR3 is CASSLGRSYEQYF. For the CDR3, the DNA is TGTGCCAGCAGCTTAGGGAGATCCTACGAGCAGTACTTC.

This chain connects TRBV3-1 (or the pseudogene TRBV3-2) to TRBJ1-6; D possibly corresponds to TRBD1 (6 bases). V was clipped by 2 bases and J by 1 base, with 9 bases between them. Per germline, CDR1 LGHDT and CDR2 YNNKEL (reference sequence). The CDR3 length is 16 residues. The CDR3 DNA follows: TGTGCCAGCAGCCAACAGGGGAAATCCTATAATTCACCCCTCCACTTT. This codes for CASSQQGKSYNSPLHF.

CDR3 sequence (DNA): TGTGCCAGCAGGAAAGGGACAGGGTCTTACGAGCAGTACTTC. Amino acid sequence: CASRKGTGSYEQYF. The chain has TRBV25-1 and TRBJ2-7; TRBD1 aligns across 9 bases. Germline V gene sequence: CDR1 MGHDK, CDR2 SYGVNS. V shed 6 bases and J 4 bases; nucleotides not matched to a gene: 7. CDR3 length: 14 residues.

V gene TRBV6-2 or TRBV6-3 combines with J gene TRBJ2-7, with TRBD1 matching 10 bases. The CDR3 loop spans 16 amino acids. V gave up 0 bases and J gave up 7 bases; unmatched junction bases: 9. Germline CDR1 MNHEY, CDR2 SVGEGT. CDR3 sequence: CASSYSRDRGAGEQYF. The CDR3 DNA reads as TGTGCCAGCAGTTACTCCCGGGACAGGGGAGCGGGGGAGCAGTACTTC.

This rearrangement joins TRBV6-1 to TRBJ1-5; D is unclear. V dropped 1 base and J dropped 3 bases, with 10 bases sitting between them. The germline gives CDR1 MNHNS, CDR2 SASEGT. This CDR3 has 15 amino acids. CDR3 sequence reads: CASSEGTGINQPQHF. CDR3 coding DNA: TGTGCCAGCAGTGAAGGGACGGGGATCAATCAGCCCCAGCATTTT.

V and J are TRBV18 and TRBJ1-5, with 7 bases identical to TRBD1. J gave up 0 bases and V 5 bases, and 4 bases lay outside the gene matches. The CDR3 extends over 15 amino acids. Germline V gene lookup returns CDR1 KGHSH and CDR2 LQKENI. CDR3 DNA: TGTGCCAGCTCAAATGGACAGGCTAGCAATCAGCCCCAGCATTTT. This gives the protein CASSNGQASNQPQHF.

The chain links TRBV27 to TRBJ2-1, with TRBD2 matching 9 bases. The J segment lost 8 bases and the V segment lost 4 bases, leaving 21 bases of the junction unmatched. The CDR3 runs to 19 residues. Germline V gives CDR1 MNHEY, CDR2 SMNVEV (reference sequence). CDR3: CASSSRLGGGAGGRDEQFF. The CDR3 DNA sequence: TGTGCCAGCAGTTCTCGACTGGGCGGGGGGGCCGGAGGAAGGGATGAGCAGTTCTTC.